These T cell receptor beta chains were read from a single sample in a study of OX40 agonist ivuxolimab in advanced cancers. Profiled with immunoSEQ multiplex PCR; TCRdb holds only in-frame clones, not every one. The sample lists about 70,000 clones; more than 80% were seen once. Sequencing used CD4+ or CD8+ T cells sorted from blood, obtained in a trial of the OX40 agonist ivuxolimab. Receptors originate from an adult with an advanced solid tumor such as melanoma, head and neck, liver or kidney cancer. Each CDR3 is given with its conserved first and last residue. Fields, in order: J gene, D gene, clone size, V gene, CDR3 DNA, CDR3 protein. The D gene is left open where the match is weak. The size entry is marked missing in some rows and otherwise reads once, few, many or a size class.

J gene: TRBJ2-7; D gene: .; clone size: .; V gene: TRBV10-1; CDR3 DNA: TGCGCCAGCAGTGAGACAGCCGGGTCGCCCTACGAGCAGTACTTC; CDR3 protein: CASSETAGSPYEQYF
J gene: TRBJ2-5; D gene: .; clone size: once; V gene: TRBV5-1; CDR3 DNA: TGCGCCAGCAGCTTGGTCGGTCGGGGAGGGGGAGAGACCCAGTACTTC; CDR3 protein: CASSLVGRGGGETQYF
J gene: TRBJ2-7; D gene: .; clone size: .; V gene: TRBV5-4; CDR3 DNA: TGTGCCGGCAGAGCGCAGGGCAAACACGAGCAGTACTTC; CDR3 protein: CAGRAQGKHEQYF
J gene: TRBJ2-3; D gene: .; clone size: .; V gene: TRBV2; CDR3 DNA: TGTGCCAGCAGTCGCACTGGCACAGATACGCAGTATTTT; CDR3 protein: CASSRTGTDTQYF
J gene: TRBJ2-5; D gene: .; clone size: .; V gene: TRBV5-4; CDR3 DNA: TGTGCCAGCAGCTTGGGCAGGGAAGAGACCCAGTACTTC; CDR3 protein: CASSLGREETQYF
J gene: TRBJ2-2; D gene: .; clone size: once; V gene: TRBV7-3; CDR3 DNA: TGTGCCAGCAGCTTAACGAGAGACACCGGGGAGCTGTTTTTT; CDR3 protein: CASSLTRDTGELFF
J gene: TRBJ1-5; D gene: .; clone size: .; V gene: TRBV6-5; CDR3 DNA: TGTGCCAGCAGTGCCTCAGGGAATCAGCCCCAGCATTTT; CDR3 protein: CASSASGNQPQHF
J gene: TRBJ2-2; D gene: .; clone size: .; V gene: TRBV2; CDR3 DNA: TGTGCCAGCAGTGAAACCGGGAACCAGAACACCGGGGAGCTGTTTTTT; CDR3 protein: CASSETGNQNTGELFF
J gene: TRBJ2-7; D gene: TRBD2; clone size: .; V gene: TRBV30; CDR3 DNA: TGTGCCTGGAGTGAGGGACTAGCGGGCCCCTACGAGCAGTACTTC; CDR3 protein: CAWSEGLAGPYEQYF
J gene: TRBJ2-3; D gene: .; clone size: .; V gene: TRBV5-6; CDR3 DNA: TGTGCCAGCCAAAGGTTCCGGGACTTGGACACAGATACGCAGTATTTT; CDR3 protein: CASQRFRDLDTDTQYF
J gene: TRBJ2-1; D gene: TRBD2; clone size: .; V gene: TRBV6-4; CDR3 DNA: TGTGCCAGCAGGGGACTAGCGGGGCCCAGCTCCTACAATGAGCAGTTCTTC; CDR3 protein: CASRGLAGPSSYNEQFF
J gene: TRBJ2-3; D gene: .; clone size: .; V gene: TRBV30; CDR3 DNA: TGTGCCTGGAAAAAAAGTTTCGCAGATACGCAGTATTTT; CDR3 protein: CAWKKSFADTQYF
J gene: TRBJ2-3; D gene: .; clone size: .; V gene: TRBV4-1; CDR3 DNA: TGCGCCAGCAGCCAAGATGCTAGTAGAACAGATACGCAGTATTTT; CDR3 protein: CASSQDASRTDTQYF
J gene: TRBJ2-7; D gene: .; clone size: few; V gene: TRBV5-5; CDR3 DNA: TGTGCCAGCAGCCTGAGCTCCTACGAGCAGTACTTC; CDR3 protein: CASSLSSYEQYF
J gene: TRBJ2-3; D gene: .; clone size: .; V gene: TRBV18; CDR3 DNA: TGTGCCAGCGCCGGGAGCGGGAGCACAGATACGCAGTATTTT; CDR3 protein: CASAGSGSTDTQYF
J gene: TRBJ2-2; D gene: .; clone size: once; V gene: TRBV6-5; CDR3 DNA: TGTGCCAGCAGCCTAGGACTTACGAACACCGGGGAGCTGTTTTTT; CDR3 protein: CASSLGLTNTGELFF
J gene: TRBJ1-3; D gene: .; clone size: few; V gene: TRBV6-7; CDR3 DNA: TGTGCCAGCAGTTACACTACAAGTGGAAACACCATATATTTT; CDR3 protein: CASSYTTSGNTIYF
J gene: TRBJ2-7; D gene: TRBD2; clone size: once; V gene: TRBV28; CDR3 DNA: TGTGCCAGCAGACTAGCGGGGGGCCGGGAGTACGAGCAGTACTTC; CDR3 protein: CASRLAGGREYEQYF
J gene: TRBJ2-1; D gene: TRBD2; clone size: .; V gene: TRBV30; CDR3 DNA: TGTGCCTGGAGTGTAAGGCGGGGGAGATATAGGGATGAGCAGTTCTTC; CDR3 protein: CAWSVRRGRYRDEQFF
J gene: TRBJ1-2; D gene: TRBD1; clone size: .; V gene: TRBV5-1; CDR3 DNA: TGCGCCAGCAGCCCGGGACAGGGGGACTATGGCTACACCTTC; CDR3 protein: CASSPGQGDYGYTF
J gene: TRBJ1-2; D gene: .; clone size: .; V gene: TRBV6-1; CDR3 DNA: TGTGCCAGCAGTTTAGGCGGGGGCGACTATGGCTACACCTTC; CDR3 protein: CASSLGGGDYGYTF
J gene: TRBJ2-3; D gene: .; clone size: .; V gene: TRBV1; CDR3 DNA: TGCACCGGGGTCGTCGGTACGCAGTATTTT; CDR3 protein: CTGVVGTQYF
J gene: TRBJ2-5; D gene: TRBD1; clone size: .; V gene: TRBV18; CDR3 DNA: TGTGCCAGCTCACTCAAACCGTGGACAGGGGGCAGGGAGACCCAGTACTTC; CDR3 protein: CASSLKPWTGGRETQYF
J gene: TRBJ1-3; D gene: .; clone size: .; V gene: TRBV6-1; CDR3 DNA: TGTGCCAGCATGGGCCGCTTCTCTGGAAACACCATATATTTT; CDR3 protein: CASMGRFSGNTIYF
J gene: TRBJ2-1; D gene: .; clone size: .; V gene: TRBV7-3; CDR3 DNA: TGTGCCAGCAGTTCTCAGGGACGGAATGAGCAGTTCTTC; CDR3 protein: CASSSQGRNEQFF
J gene: TRBJ1-1; D gene: .; clone size: .; V gene: TRBV19; CDR3 DNA: TGTGCCAGTAAGTGGGGATTGAACACTGAAGCTTTCTTT; CDR3 protein: CASKWGLNTEAFF
J gene: TRBJ1-5; D gene: .; clone size: .; V gene: TRBV5-1; CDR3 DNA: TGCGCCAGCAGTCTAGAGATTAATCAGCCCCAGCATTTT; CDR3 protein: CASSLEINQPQHF
J gene: TRBJ1-2; D gene: TRBD1; clone size: .; V gene: TRBV6-5; CDR3 DNA: TGTGCCAGCAGGGGGGGAGGGACAGGGAACCGCGGCTACACCTTC; CDR3 protein: CASRGGGTGNRGYTF
J gene: TRBJ1-1; D gene: .; clone size: .; V gene: TRBV19; CDR3 DNA: TGTGCCAGTAGTAGGATGGCGGCGGGTGAAGCTTTCTTT; CDR3 protein: CASSRMAAGEAFF
J gene: TRBJ2-5; D gene: TRBD1; clone size: .; V gene: TRBV6-5; CDR3 DNA: TGTGCCAGCAGGACAGGGTGGGGATCATTAGGGACCCAGTACTTC; CDR3 protein: CASRTGWGSLGTQYF
J gene: TRBJ1-1; D gene: .; clone size: .; V gene: TRBV7-6; CDR3 DNA: TGTGCCAGCAGCTTCCTCGGGGTTCCGGGACCAGAACTGGAAGCTTTCTTT; CDR3 protein: CASSFLGVPGPELEAFF
J gene: TRBJ2-5; D gene: .; clone size: .; V gene: TRBV2; CDR3 DNA: TGTGCCAGCAGCGAGGGACTCCCGGGAGAGACCCAGTACTTC; CDR3 protein: CASSEGLPGETQYF
J gene: TRBJ2-1; D gene: .; clone size: .; V gene: TRBV5-1; CDR3 DNA: TGCGCCAGCAGTCCTGGGGACGAATGGGGCCATGAGCAGTTCTTC; CDR3 protein: CASSPGDEWGHEQFF
J gene: TRBJ2-7; D gene: .; clone size: .; V gene: TRBV10-3; CDR3 DNA: TGTGCCATCAGCCGGGCGAGTTTCGAGCAGTACTTC; CDR3 protein: CAISRASFEQYF
J gene: TRBJ2-5; D gene: .; clone size: .; V gene: TRBV11-2; CDR3 DNA: TGTGCCAGCAGCTTAGGGGTTCGAGAGACCCAGTACTTC; CDR3 protein: CASSLGVRETQYF
J gene: TRBJ2-3; D gene: .; clone size: .; V gene: TRBV5-4; CDR3 DNA: TGTGCCAGCAGCTTGGACCTAGCTCGGAGCACAGATACGCAGTATTTT; CDR3 protein: CASSLDLARSTDTQYF
J gene: TRBJ1-5; D gene: TRBD1; clone size: .; V gene: TRBV30; CDR3 DNA: TGTGCCTGGAGTATAACAGGGGATAATCAGCCCCAGCATTTT; CDR3 protein: CAWSITGDNQPQHF
J gene: TRBJ2-7; D gene: TRBD2; clone size: .; V gene: TRBV19; CDR3 DNA: TGTGCCAGTAGTCAAAGGACTAGCGGCTTCTACGAGCAGTACTTC; CDR3 protein: CASSQRTSGFYEQYF
J gene: TRBJ2-1; D gene: .; clone size: .; V gene: TRBV7-2; CDR3 DNA: TGTGCCAGCAGAGGAGGGGGAGGGGAGCAGTTCTTC; CDR3 protein: CASRGGGGEQFF
J gene: TRBJ1-1; D gene: .; clone size: .; V gene: TRBV20-1; CDR3 DNA: TGCAGTGCTCAGGGTGAGAGGGAAGCTTTCTTT; CDR3 protein: CSAQGEREAFF